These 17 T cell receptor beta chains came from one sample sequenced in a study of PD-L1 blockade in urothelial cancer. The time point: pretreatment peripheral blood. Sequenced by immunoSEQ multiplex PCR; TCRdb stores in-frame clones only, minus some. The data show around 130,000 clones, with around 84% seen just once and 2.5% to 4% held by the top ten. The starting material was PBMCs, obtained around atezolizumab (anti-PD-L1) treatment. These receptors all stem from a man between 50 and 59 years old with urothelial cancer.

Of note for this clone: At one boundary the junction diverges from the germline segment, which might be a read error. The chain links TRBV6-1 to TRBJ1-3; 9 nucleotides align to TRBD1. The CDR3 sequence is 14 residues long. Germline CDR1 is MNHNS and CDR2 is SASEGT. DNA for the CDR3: TGTGCCGGCAGACTGACAGGGGGAGGGAACACCATATATTTT. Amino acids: CAGRLTGGGNTIYF.

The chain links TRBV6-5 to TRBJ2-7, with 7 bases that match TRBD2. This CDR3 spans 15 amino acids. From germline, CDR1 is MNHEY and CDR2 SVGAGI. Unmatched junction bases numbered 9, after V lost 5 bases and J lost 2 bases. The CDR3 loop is CASSRSTSQAYEQYF. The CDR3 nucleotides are TGTGCCAGCAGTCGATCGACTAGCCAGGCCTACGAGCAGTACTTC.

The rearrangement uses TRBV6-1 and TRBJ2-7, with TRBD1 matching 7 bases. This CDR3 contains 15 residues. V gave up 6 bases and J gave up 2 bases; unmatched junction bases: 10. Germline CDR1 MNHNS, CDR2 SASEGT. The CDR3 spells CASRATGTATYEQYF. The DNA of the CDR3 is TGTGCCAGCAGAGCAACCGGGACAGCCACCTACGAGCAGTACTTC.

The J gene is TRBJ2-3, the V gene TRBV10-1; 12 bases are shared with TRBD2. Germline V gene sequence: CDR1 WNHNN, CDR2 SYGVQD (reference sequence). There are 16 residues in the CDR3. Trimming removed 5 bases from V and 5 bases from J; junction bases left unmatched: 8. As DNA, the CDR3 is TGCGCCAGCAGTCCCACTAGCGGGAGGATGGGAGATACGCAGTATTTT. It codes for CASSPTSGRMGDTQYF.

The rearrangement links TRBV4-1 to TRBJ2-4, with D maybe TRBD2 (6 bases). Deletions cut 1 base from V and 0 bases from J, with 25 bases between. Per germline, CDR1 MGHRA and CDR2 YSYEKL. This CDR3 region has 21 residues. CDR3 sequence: CASSQVGLAGSMLEAKNIQYF. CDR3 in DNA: TGCGCCAGCAGCCAAGTAGGGTTGGCGGGATCTATGCTCGAAGCCAAAAACATTCAGTACTTC.

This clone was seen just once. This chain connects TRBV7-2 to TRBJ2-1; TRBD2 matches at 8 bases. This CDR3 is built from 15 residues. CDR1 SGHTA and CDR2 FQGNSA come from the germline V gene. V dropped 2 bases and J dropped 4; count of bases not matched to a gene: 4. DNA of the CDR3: TGTGCCAGCAGCTTACCGGGAGGGCGGTACAATGAGCAGTTCTTC. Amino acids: CASSLPGGRYNEQFF.

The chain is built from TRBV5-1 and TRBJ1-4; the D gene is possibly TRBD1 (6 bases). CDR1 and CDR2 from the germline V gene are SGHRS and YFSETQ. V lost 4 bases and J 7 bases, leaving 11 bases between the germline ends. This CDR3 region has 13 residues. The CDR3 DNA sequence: TGCGCCAGCAGCCCAGGACAGTTTGAAAAACTGTTTTTT. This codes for CASSPGQFEKLFF.

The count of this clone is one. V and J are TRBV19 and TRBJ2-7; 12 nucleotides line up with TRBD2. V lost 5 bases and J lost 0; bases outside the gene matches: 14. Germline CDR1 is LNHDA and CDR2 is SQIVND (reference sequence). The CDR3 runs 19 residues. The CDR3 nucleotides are TGTGCCAGTAGTCCATTGACTAGCGGGAGACCAGCCCCCTCCTACGAGCAGTACTTC. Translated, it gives CASSPLTSGRPAPSYEQYF. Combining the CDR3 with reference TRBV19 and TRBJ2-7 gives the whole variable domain DGGITQSPKYLFRKEGQNVTLSCEQNLNHDAMYWYRQDPGQGLRLIYYSQIVNDFQKGDIAEGYSVSREKKESFPLTVTSAQKNPTAFYLCASSPLTSGRPAPSYEQYFGPGTRLTVT.

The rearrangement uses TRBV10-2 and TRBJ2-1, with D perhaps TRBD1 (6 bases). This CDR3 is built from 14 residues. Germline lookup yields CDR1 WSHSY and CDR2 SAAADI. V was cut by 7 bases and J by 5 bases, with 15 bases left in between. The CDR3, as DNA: TGCGCCAGCATCCCGGGGACACCCAACAATGAGCAGTTCTTC. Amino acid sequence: CASIPGTPNNEQFF.

CDR3 region: CASRGQFRTRTRGETQYF. DNA for the CDR3: TGTGCCAGCAGGGGGCAGTTTAGGACGCGCACACGAGGAGAGACCCAGTACTTC. The rearrangement links TRBV28 to TRBJ2-5; tentative D call: TRBD1 (5 bases). Germline V CDR1 and CDR2: MDHEN, SYDVKM. V lost 6 bases and J 4 bases, leaving 27 bases between the germline ends. This CDR3 is 18 amino acids long.

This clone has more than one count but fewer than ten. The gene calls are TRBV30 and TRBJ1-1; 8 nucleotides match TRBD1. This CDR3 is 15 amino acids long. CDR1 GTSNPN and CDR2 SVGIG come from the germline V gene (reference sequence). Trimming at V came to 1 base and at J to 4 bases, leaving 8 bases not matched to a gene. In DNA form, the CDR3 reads TGTGCCTGGAGTGCCCGACAGGGGAGGGGCACTGAAGCTTTCTTT. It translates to CAWSARQGRGTEAFF. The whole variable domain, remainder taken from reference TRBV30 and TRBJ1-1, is SQTIHQWPATLVQPVGSPLSLECTVEGTSNPNLYWYRQAAGRGLQLLFYSVGIGQISSEVPQNLSASRPQDRQFILSSKKLLLSDSGFYLCAWSARQGRGTEAFFGQGTRLTVV.

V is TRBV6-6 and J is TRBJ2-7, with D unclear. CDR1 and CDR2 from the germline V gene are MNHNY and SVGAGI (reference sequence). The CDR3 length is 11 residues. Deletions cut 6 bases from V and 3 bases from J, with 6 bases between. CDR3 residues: CASRNNYEQYF. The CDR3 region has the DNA TGTGCCAGCAGGAACAACTACGAGCAGTACTTC.

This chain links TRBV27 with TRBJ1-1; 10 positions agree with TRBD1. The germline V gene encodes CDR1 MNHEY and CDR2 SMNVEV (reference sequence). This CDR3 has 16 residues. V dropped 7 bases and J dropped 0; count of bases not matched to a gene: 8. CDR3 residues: CASNPGTGVMNTEAFF. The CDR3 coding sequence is TGTGCCAGCAACCCAGGGACAGGGGTTATGAACACTGAAGCTTTCTTT.

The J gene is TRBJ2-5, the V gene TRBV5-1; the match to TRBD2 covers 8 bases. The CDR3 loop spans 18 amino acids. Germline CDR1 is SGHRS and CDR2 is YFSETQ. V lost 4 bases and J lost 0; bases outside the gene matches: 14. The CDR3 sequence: CASSPPCNRGGDQETQYF. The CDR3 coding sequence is TGCGCCAGCAGCCCACCATGCAACCGGGGGGGGGACCAAGAGACCCAGTACTTC. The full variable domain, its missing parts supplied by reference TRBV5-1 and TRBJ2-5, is KAGVTQTPRYLIKTRGQQVTLSCSPISGHRSVSWYQQTPGQGLQFLFEYFSETQRNKGNFPGRFSGRQFSNSRSEMNVSTLELGDSALYLCASSPPCNRGGDQETQYFGPGTRLLVL.

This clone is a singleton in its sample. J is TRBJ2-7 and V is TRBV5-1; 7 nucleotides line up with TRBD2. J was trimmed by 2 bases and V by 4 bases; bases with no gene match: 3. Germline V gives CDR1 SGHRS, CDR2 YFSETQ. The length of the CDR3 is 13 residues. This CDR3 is CASSQRGPYEQYF. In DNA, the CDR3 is TGCGCCAGCAGCCAGCGGGGCCCCTACGAGCAGTACTTC.

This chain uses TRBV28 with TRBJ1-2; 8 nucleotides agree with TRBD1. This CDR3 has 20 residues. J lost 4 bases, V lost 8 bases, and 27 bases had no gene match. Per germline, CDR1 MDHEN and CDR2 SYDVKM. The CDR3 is CASFSPLWGADRERGYGYTF. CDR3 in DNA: TGTGCCAGCTTTTCCCCGCTGTGGGGCGCGGACAGGGAGCGCGGCTATGGCTACACCTTC.

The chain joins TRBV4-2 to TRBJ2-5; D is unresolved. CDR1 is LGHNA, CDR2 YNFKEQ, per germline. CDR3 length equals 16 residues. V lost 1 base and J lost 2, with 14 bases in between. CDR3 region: CASSQASAQPQETQYF. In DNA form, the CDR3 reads TGTGCCAGCAGCCAAGCGTCGGCACAGCCACAAGAGACCCAGTACTTC.